A selection of T cell receptor beta chains follows, all from one sample in a study of T cell repertoires in cytomegalovirus infection. TCRdb re-called the reads through MiXCR, storing one row per CDR3 protein. The repertoire consists of some 940,000 distinct CDR3 sequences, with around 32% occurring once and the leading ten covering about 14%. These receptors have no known antigen. The sample consisted of cultured CD8+ T cells from PBMCs, taken from culture after CMV antigen stimulation. The receptors come from a human donor in good health (CMV status not recorded). Some clones in this sample may be carry-over from other donors' samples. Each CDR3 is given without its conserved first and last residue.

V gene: TRBV11-1; J gene: TRBJ2-5; CDR3 protein: ASGLAGADSETQY
V gene: TRBV5-1; J gene: TRBJ1-1; CDR3 protein: ASSFSKQGGTEAF
V gene: TRBV15; J gene: TRBJ2-3; CDR3 protein: ATSREYQGPPSTDTQY
V gene: TRBV9; J gene: TRBJ2-3; CDR3 protein: ASSGLASRTDTQY
V gene: TRBV6-8; J gene: TRBJ1-2; CDR3 protein: ASSPHTLGSNYGYT
V gene: TRBV3-1; J gene: TRBJ1-2; CDR3 protein: ASTLASVTPRHT
V gene: TRBV28; J gene: TRBJ2-5; CDR3 protein: ASSPPPAGETQY
V gene: TRBV5-4; J gene: TRBJ2-2; CDR3 protein: ASSLYVNTGELF
V gene: TRBV9; J gene: TRBJ1-1; CDR3 protein: TSSVQYTEAF
V gene: TRBV7-6; J gene: TRBJ1-4; CDR3 protein: ASSLGPRNEKLF
V gene: TRBV20-1; J gene: TRBJ2-1; CDR3 protein: SARGGTGLYNEQF
V gene: TRBV20-1; J gene: TRBJ2-1; CDR3 protein: SAPLPAGKEPYNEQF
V gene: TRBV7-8; J gene: TRBJ2-1; CDR3 protein: ASSPRTAAVDEQF
V gene: TRBV27; J gene: TRBJ2-1; CDR3 protein: ASTLRRDGVSSYNEQF
V gene: TRBV11-2; J gene: TRBJ2-1; CDR3 protein: ASSFYTAYNEQF
V gene: TRBV7-2; J gene: TRBJ2-7; CDR3 protein: ASWEETSTYEQY
V gene: TRBV11-2; J gene: TRBJ2-3; CDR3 protein: ASSLDSGGWTDTQY
V gene: TRBV27; J gene: TRBJ2-7; CDR3 protein: ASSLWGDEQY
V gene: TRBV29-1; J gene: TRBJ2-3; CDR3 protein: SVEGQEPDTQY
V gene: TRBV18; J gene: TRBJ2-5; CDR3 protein: ASSPPRLGEETQY
V gene: TRBV6-1; J gene: TRBJ1-5; CDR3 protein: ASSERDRGAPSNQPQH
V gene: TRBV5-6; J gene: TRBJ2-1; CDR3 protein: ASSFSGGYEQF
V gene: TRBV15; J gene: TRBJ2-3; CDR3 protein: ATTGRMGDTQY
V gene: TRBV5-1; J gene: TRBJ2-7; CDR3 protein: ASSLRDSGSYEQY
V gene: TRBV27; J gene: TRBJ2-5; CDR3 protein: ASSEVGGEETQY
V gene: TRBV20-1; J gene: TRBJ1-1; CDR3 protein: SAPRTGLF
V gene: TRBV12-5; J gene: TRBJ2-5; CDR3 protein: ASGFYSGGRGETQY